The 21 T cell receptor beta chains listed next were all sequenced from one sample in a study of blood T cell repertoires in COVID-19. The protocol was immunoSEQ multiplex PCR, while the TCRdb copy is restricted to in-frame clones and leaves out a portion. The sample shows around 200,000 clones, approximately 81% of them seen only once. Sample: PBMCs or T cells enriched from blood (not recorded which). Receptor source: a man aged 40-55 years who had recovered from COVID-19.

The V call is TRBV30, the J call TRBJ2-3; D gene unclear. The germline V and J ends were trimmed by 4 bases and 0 bases, with 11 bases remaining between them. In germline, CDR1 is GTSNPN, CDR2 SVGIG (reference sequence). The CDR3 spans 14 residues. CDR3 bases: TGTGCCTGGACTGTGCCCGGGAGCACAGATACGCAGTATTTT. It codes for CAWTVPGSTDTQYF.

The V call is TRBV2, the J call TRBJ1-6; unclear D gene. This CDR3 is 14 amino acids long. CDR1 and CDR2 from the germline V gene are SNHLY and FYNNEI. The V and J ends lost 6 bases and 9 bases respectively, with 15 bases between them. CDR3 sequence: CASRLRGSGSPLHF. The CDR3 coding sequence is TGTGCCAGCAGGCTAAGAGGGAGCGGTTCACCCCTCCACTTT.

With respect to this clone: The junction does not match germline at one end; this may be a read error. V and J are TRBV2 and TRBJ2-1; D tentatively reads TRBD1 or TRBD2 (7 bases each). Germline loops: CDR1 SNHLY, CDR2 FYNNEI. The CDR3 is 15 amino acids. The CDR3 nucleotides read TGTGCCAGCAGGGAAGCGGGACAGACCTACAATGAGCAGTTCTTC. Amino acid sequence: CASREAGQTYNEQFF.

This clone appeared a single time. The chain links TRBV7-8 to TRBJ2-7, with a weak D call TRBD2 (6 bases). Trimming cost V 5 bases and J 3 bases, with 14 bases left between them. The CDR3 runs to 14 residues. Germline V gives CDR1 SGHVS, CDR2 FQNEAQ. CDR3 region: CASSDRDSHYEQYF. CDR3 sequence (DNA): TGTGCCAGCAGCGACCGGGACTCACACTACGAGCAGTACTTC.

The V gene is TRBV4-3, the J gene TRBJ2-6, with D uncertain. V lost 0 bases to trimming and J lost 2 bases, with 2 bases between them. The CDR3 is made up of 14 amino acids. Per germline, CDR1 LGHNA and CDR2 YSLEER. The CDR3 loop is CASSQDAGANVLTF. CDR3 bases: TGCGCCAGCAGCCAAGACGCTGGGGCCAACGTCCTGACTTTC.

The genes are TRBV13 and TRBJ1-3; D unresolved. Germline-derived CDR1 and CDR2 are PRHDT and FYEKMQ (reference sequence). Trimming pared 0 bases from V and 0 bases from J, leaving 9 bases between. The CDR3 runs 16 residues. The CDR3 DNA sequence: TGTGCCAGCAGCTTAGGGTACACCGACTCTGGAAACACCATATATTTT. This encodes CASSLGYTDSGNTIYF.

The rearrangement joins TRBV11-3 to TRBJ1-6; D gene unclear. Germline-derived CDR1 and CDR2 are SGHNT and YENEEA. The CDR3 runs to 16 residues. With 1 base removed from V and 3 bases from J, the gap between germline ends came to 10 bases. This CDR3 is CASSLATQHYNSPLHF. DNA of the CDR3: TGTGCCAGCAGCTTAGCAACACAACACTATAATTCACCCCTCCACTTT.

This clone was found once. The rearrangement joins TRBV28 to TRBJ2-2; D possibly corresponds to TRBD2 (5 bases). CDR3 size: 15 residues. Germline assignment: CDR1 MDHEN and CDR2 SYDVKM. The V gene lost 5 bases and the J gene lost 1 base, with 11 bases spanning the gap. The CDR3 here is CASSQDYLNTGELFF. CDR3 bases: TGTGCCAGCAGTCAAGACTATCTGAACACCGGGGAGCTGTTTTTT.

The chain links TRBV19 to TRBJ1-5; D uncertain. The CDR3 contains 15 residues. V was pared by 3 bases and J by 0 bases, with 9 bases between. Germline values: CDR1 LNHDA, CDR2 SQIVND (reference sequence). CDR3 sequence reads: CASSITVNSNQPQHF. The CDR3 nucleotides are TGTGCCAGTAGTATCACGGTCAATAGCAATCAGCCCCAGCATTTT. Full variable domain (missing parts from reference TRBV19 and TRBJ1-5): DGGITQSPKYLFRKEGQNVTLSCEQNLNHDAMYWYRQDPGQGLRLIYYSQIVNDFQKGDIAEGYSVSREKKESFPLTVTSAQKNPTAFYLCASSITVNSNQPQHFGDGTRLSIL.

This chain links TRBV5-4 with TRBJ2-2; 12 nucleotides agree with TRBD2. V lost 4 bases to trimming and J lost 8 bases; unmatched junction nucleotides: 9. Per the germline V gene, CDR1 is SGHNT and CDR2 is YYREEE (reference sequence). The CDR3 is made up of 16 amino acids. The CDR3 DNA reads TGTGCCAGCAGCGGAAGGACTAGCGGGGAGACGGGGGAGCTGTTTTTT. Residues: CASSGRTSGETGELFF.

The chain couples TRBV11-2 to TRBJ2-1, with TRBD2 matching over 15 bases. J gave up 6 bases and V 5 bases, and 2 bases lay outside the gene matches. The CDR3 is 15 residues long. Germline-derived CDR1 and CDR2 are SGHAT and FQNNGV. The CDR3 DNA sequence: TGTGCCAGCAGCCCGGGACTAGCGGGAGGCAATGAGCAGTTCTTC. Translating it yields CASSPGLAGGNEQFF. Full variable domain (outside the CDR3, taken from reference TRBV11-2 and TRBJ2-1): EAGVAQSPRYKIIEKRQSVAFWCNPISGHATLYWYQQILGQGPKLLIQFQNNGVVDDSQLPKDRFSAERLKGVDSTLKIQPAKLEDSAVYLCASSPGLAGGNEQFFGPGTRLTVL.

This clone was observed a single time. This rearrangement joins TRBV2 to TRBJ1-1; D gene uncertain. The CDR3 runs to 13 residues. From germline, CDR1 is SNHLY and CDR2 FYNNEI. V was cut by 6 bases and J by 1 base, with 9 bases left in between. CDR3 sequence reads: CASSALGNTEAFF. For the CDR3, the DNA is TGTGCCAGCAGCGCGCTAGGGAACACTGAAGCTTTCTTT.

The CDR3 region is CASSHSYGYTF. CDR3 bases: TGTGCCAGCAGCCACAGCTATGGCTACACCTTC. This chain connects TRBV3-1 (or the pseudogene TRBV3-2) to TRBJ1-2; D not resolved. The CDR3 contains 11 residues. V dropped 3 bases and J dropped 4 bases, with 3 bases sitting between them. Germline lookup yields CDR1 LGHDT and CDR2 YNNKEL (reference sequence).

The rearrangement uses TRBV7-9 and TRBJ2-7; 8 positions agree with TRBD1. CDR3 length: 16 residues. Trimming cost V 5 bases and J 3 bases; bases outside gene matches: 12. Germline V gene lookup returns CDR1 SEHNR and CDR2 FQNEAQ (reference sequence). The CDR3 region is CASSPGQAATFYEQYF. The CDR3 DNA reads as TGTGCCAGCAGCCCGGGACAGGCGGCAACATTCTACGAGCAGTACTTC.

The gene calls are TRBV4-1 and TRBJ2-5; possibly TRBD2 for D (6 bases). CDR3 length: 13 amino acids. Trimming removed 6 bases at V and 4 bases at J, with 12 bases between. Germline CDR1 is MGHRA and CDR2 is YSYEKL. CDR3 sequence (DNA): TGCGCCAGCAGAGCGGGCTTTCTAGAGACCCAGTACTTC. It yields the protein CASRAGFLETQYF.

This rearrangement joins TRBV5-1 to TRBJ2-1; 13 nucleotides line up with TRBD2. V gave up 3 bases and J gave up 7 bases; unmatched junction bases: 7. The CDR3 contains 16 residues. CDR1 is SGHRS, CDR2 YFSETQ, per germline. The CDR3: CASSSSGTSGINEQFF. As DNA, the CDR3 is TGCGCCAGCAGCTCCAGTGGGACTAGCGGGATTAATGAGCAGTTCTTC.

The chain links TRBV10-3 to TRBJ2-2; 13 positions match TRBD2. The CDR3 has 17 amino acids. The V gene end was trimmed by 3 bases and the J gene end by 6 bases; junction bases not matched to a gene: 7. Per the germline V gene, CDR1 is ENHRY and CDR2 is SYGVKD. DNA of the CDR3: TGTGCCATCAGTGAATCTAGGACTAGCGGGAGACCCGGGGAGCTGTTTTTT. It codes for CAISESRTSGRPGELFF.

The J gene is TRBJ2-1, the V gene TRBV18; no firm D call. The CDR3 runs 13 residues. The ends were cut back, 5 bases at V and 9 bases at J, with 14 bases in the middle. Germline CDR1 reads KGHSH; CDR2 reads LQKENI. The CDR3 bases are TGTGCCAGCTCAATTTCGGCGGCGCCTGAGCAGTTCTTC. It yields the protein CASSISAAPEQFF. Supplemented by reference TRBV18 and TRBJ2-1, the full variable domain reads NAGVMQNPRHLVRRRGQEARLRCSPMKGHSHVYWYRQLPEEGLKFMVYLQKENIIDESGMPKERFSAEFPKEGPSILRIQQVVRGDSAAYFCASSISAAPEQFFGPGTRLTVL.

Only one count was recorded for this clone. The chain's CDR3 is CSASPTYSGKNEQFF. The CDR3 nucleotides are TGCAGTGCCAGTCCCACTTATAGCGGGAAGAATGAGCAGTTCTTC. The chain is built from TRBV20-1 and TRBJ2-1; 8 positions agree with TRBD2. The V segment lost 6 bases and the J segment 7 bases; nucleotides outside the gene matches: 14. The CDR3 is 15 residues long. Germline assignment: CDR1 DFQATT and CDR2 SNEGSKA (reference sequence).

This rearrangement joins TRBV7-9 to TRBJ2-5; a weak D match, TRBD1 (5 bases). The CDR3 spans 11 residues. Between the trimmed V and J ends, which lost 8 bases and 8 bases, there was a span of 12 bases. CDR1 is SEHNR, CDR2 FQNEAQ, per germline (reference sequence). The CDR3, as DNA: TGTGCCAGCGCCGACCAGGGCACCCAGTACTTC. Translated, it gives CASADQGTQYF.

This clone appeared a single time. V usage is TRBV7-2 and J usage is TRBJ1-5; 10 bases map to TRBD1. Unmatched junction bases numbered 12, after V lost 5 bases and J lost 5 bases. The CDR3 runs to 17 residues. The germline gives CDR1 SGHTA, CDR2 FQGNSA. CDR3 DNA: TGTGCCAGCAGCCGTCCTCTGACAGGGGGCTTATATCAGCCCCAGCATTTT. Its translation: CASSRPLTGGLYQPQHF.